The rows below give T cell receptor beta chains drawn from one sample of a study of blood T cell repertoires in COVID-19. Libraries were prepared by immunoSEQ multiplex PCR; TCRdb keeps only in-frame clonotypes and omits some of them. Of some 40,000 clones in the sample, roughly three quarters were seen once. Sequenced: peripheral blood. Receptors were obtained from a man aged 70 or older with acute or convalescent COVID-19. Both conserved end residues are part of each CDR3. The D gene is left open where the match is weak. Only some rows state a clone size, as once, few, many or a class for expanded clones.

cdr3_nt cdr3_aa j_call v_call d_call clone_size
TGTGCCAGTACCGCGGGGGGGACACCCGTTAACTATGGCTACACCTTC CASTAGGTPVNYGYTF TRBJ1-2 TRBV19 . .
TGTGCCAGTAGTATTATTATGCATAGCGGAAACACCATATATTTT CASSIIMHSGNTIYF TRBJ1-3 TRBV19 . .
TGTGCCAGCAGCCGGCTGGGACAGGGGGGCACTGAAGCTTTCTTT CASSRLGQGGTEAFF TRBJ1-1 TRBV7-2 TRBD1 .
TGTGCCAGCAGTCCACAGGGGGCAGCCACTGAAGCTTTCTTT CASSPQGAATEAFF TRBJ1-1 TRBV6-4 TRBD1 .
TGTGCCAGCAAGCGGAATGAAAAACTGTTTTTT CASKRNEKLFF TRBJ1-4 TRBV12-3/TRBV12-4 . .
TGTGCCAGCAGTTCAAACCAGGGGTATCCCTACAATGAGCAGTTCTTC CASSSNQGYPYNEQFF TRBJ2-1 TRBV27 . .
TGTGCCAGCACCACTGGGCAGGTAACTGAAGCTTTCTTT CASTTGQVTEAFF TRBJ1-1 TRBV2 . .
TGTGCCAGCAGCCCCCCAGTTCCAGGCCATGATTATAATTCACCCCTCCACTTT CASSPPVPGHDYNSPLHF TRBJ1-6 TRBV5-5 . .
TGTGCCAGCAGCTTAGACGCGGGACAGGGGGCCGGTCAGCCCCAGCATTTT CASSLDAGQGAGQPQHF TRBJ1-5 TRBV7-2 TRBD1 .
TGTGCCAGCAAGAAGGGGATAGCAACAGATACGCAGTATTTT CASKKGIATDTQYF TRBJ2-3 TRBV4-2 . .
TGTGCCAGCAGTGGGGGCTGGACAGGGGTTGGTGAAGCTTTCTTT CASSGGWTGVGEAFF TRBJ1-1 TRBV6-2/TRBV6-3 TRBD1 few
TGTGCCAGCAGCCGACTAACCTACACTGAAGCTTTCTTT CASSRLTYTEAFF TRBJ1-1 TRBV2 . .
TGTGCCAGTAAGGGGGTTCGAGGCACTGAAGCTTTCTTT CASKGVRGTEAFF TRBJ1-1 TRBV19 . .
TGTGCCAGCGGTCTGGCCCGGGGAGGAAACACCATATATTTT CASGLARGGNTIYF TRBJ1-3 TRBV6-6 . .
TGTGCCAGCAGGCCTGGGGGGTCTGAAGCTTTCTTT CASRPGGSEAFF TRBJ1-1 TRBV6-2/TRBV6-3 . .
TGTGCCAGCAGTTACTCCGGGAGCCGCGGCTACACCTTC CASSYSGSRGYTF TRBJ1-2 TRBV6-5 . .
TGTGCCACCAGTGATACCCGGACAGCAGATACGCAGTATTTT CATSDTRTADTQYF TRBJ2-3 TRBV24-1 . .
TGTGCCAGCAGCTTAGACCACCGGACTTTCTCCTACGAGCAGTACTTC CASSLDHRTFSYEQYF TRBJ2-7 TRBV7-2 . .
TGTGCCAGCAGCTTAGTAGGCGGAAACTCTGGAAACACCATATATTTT CASSLVGGNSGNTIYF TRBJ1-3 TRBV7-2 . .
TGTGCCAGCAGGGAAGGAGGGTTATACGAGCAGTACTTC CASREGGLYEQYF TRBJ2-7 TRBV25-1 . .
TGTGCCAGTAGTCCGGGGGGCTACCGGGGCGAGCAGTACTTC CASSPGGYRGEQYF TRBJ2-7 TRBV19 . few
TGTGCCAGCAGCTTCGGCGGCTCCTACAATGAGCAGTTCTTC CASSFGGSYNEQFF TRBJ2-1 TRBV7-9 . few
TGTGCCAGCAGCTTGGCCAAGTTCCTGAGAAATAGCAATCAGCCCCAGCATTTT CASSLAKFLRNSNQPQHF TRBJ1-5 TRBV5-8 . .
TGTGCCAGTAGGAGACAGGGGGGCACTATGAACACTGAAGCTTTCTTT CASRRQGGTMNTEAFF TRBJ1-1 TRBV19 TRBD1 .
TGCAGCAGCACCCGGGGGGCCGGGGATGAGCAGTTCTTC CSSTRGAGDEQFF TRBJ2-1 TRBV29-1 . once